This is a list of T cell receptor beta chains from one sample in a study of T cell responses to AZD1222 COVID-19 vaccine. The protocol was immunoSEQ multiplex PCR, while the TCRdb copy is restricted to in-frame clones and leaves out a portion. The sample has fewer than 85,000 clones, around nine tenths seen once. This material consisted of peripheral blood, taken on day 0 of AZD1222 vaccination. Source of these receptors: an adult in good health. The CDR3 runs from the conserved cysteine through the conserved F or W. The order of the fields is clone size, J gene, D gene, V gene, CDR3 protein, CDR3 DNA. A D gene is named only where the DNA matches it firmly. Clone size, where shown, is once, few, many, or a class for clones that have expanded.

- | TRBJ2-7 | - | TRBV19 | CASSDGSAYEQYF | TGTGCCAGTAGTGACGGGTCAGCCTACGAGCAGTACTTC
- | TRBJ1-4 | - | TRBV20-1 | CSLQRNEKLFF | TGCAGTCTACAAAGAAATGAAAAACTGTTTTTT
- | TRBJ2-3 | - | TRBV6-5 | CATKEGPSTDTQYF | TGTGCCACAAAGGAGGGCCCTAGCACAGATACGCAGTATTTT
- | TRBJ1-1 | - | TRBV6-5 | CASSILGDGPTEAFF | TGTGCCAGCAGTATCCTCGGGGACGGGCCCACTGAAGCTTTCTTT
- | TRBJ2-3 | TRBD2 | TRBV7-2 | CASSLLPGLAGDTQYF | TGTGCCAGCAGCCTGTTACCGGGACTAGCGGGAGATACGCAGTATTTT
- | TRBJ2-3 | - | TRBV20-1 | CSARSADTQYF | TGCAGTGCTAGGTCGGCCGATACGCAGTATTTT
- | TRBJ1-3 | - | TRBV6-6 | CASIISGPNSGNTIYF | TGTGCCAGCATTATATCGGGGCCGAACTCTGGAAACACCATATATTTT
- | TRBJ1-2 | - | TRBV30 | CAWSAKARDDGYTF | TGTGCCTGGAGTGCCAAAGCCAGGGATGATGGCTACACCTTC
- | TRBJ1-5 | - | TRBV27 | CASSRGLGQPQHF | TGTGCCAGCAGTAGGGGGTTGGGTCAGCCCCAGCATTTT
- | TRBJ1-1 | - | TRBV18 | CASSPPGSSPGAGSANTEAFF | TGTGCCAGCTCACCACCGGGGTCCTCTCCGGGGGCCGGCTCGGCGAACACTGAAGCTTTCTTT
- | TRBJ1-6 | - | TRBV2 | CASQTGYSSPLHF | TGTGCCAGCCAAACAGGGTATTCTTCACCCCTCCACTTT
once | TRBJ2-7 | - | TRBV7-9 | CATYDNYEQYF | TGTGCCACTTATGACAACTACGAGCAGTACTTC
- | TRBJ2-1 | TRBD2 | TRBV3-1/TRBV3-2 | CASRGLAGRAQSEQFF | TGTGCCAGCCGGGGGCTAGCGGGGCGCGCGCAGAGTGAGCAGTTCTTC
once | TRBJ2-7 | - | TRBV5-1 | CASSPGDWGRYEQYF | TGCGCCAGCAGCCCAGGGGACTGGGGACGCTACGAGCAGTACTTC